The clone carrying this T cell receptor (beta chain) was seen many times. Its matching antigen is unknown. The library targeted TCRbeta and was prepared with unique molecular identifiers. MiXCR, run by TCRdb on the PCR reads, gives a single entry per CDR3 protein. This sample has approximately 150,000 distinct CDR3 sequences, with around 8.5% found just once. This CDR3 is built from 15 residues. V was cut by 2 bases and J by 2 bases, with 12 bases left in between. Germline assignment: CDR1 SGHRS and CDR2 YFSETQ. The entry originates in a study of T-cell reconstitution after alpha-beta-depleted transplantation in children. Overall study findings and caveats: The study reportedly traced alpha-beta T cells about two months after transplant to several hundred expanded graft clones. T-cell counts and diversity at one year following transplant were attributed mainly to newly produced T cells.

V usage is TRBV5-1 and J usage is TRBJ2-3, with TRBD2 as a possible D gene (5 bases). Sequenced material: PBMCs, mostly from graft donor cells, taken 180 days after TCRalphabeta/CD19-depleted stem cell transplant. This sequence was found in a female patient aged 2-9 years who had a stem cell transplant for congenital amegakaryocytic thrombocytopenia, so the T cells may come from the graft donor. CDR3 DNA sequence: TGCGCCAGCAGCTTAGAGGACTCTTTCACAGATACGCAGTATTTT. Protein product: CASSLEDSFTDTQYF.